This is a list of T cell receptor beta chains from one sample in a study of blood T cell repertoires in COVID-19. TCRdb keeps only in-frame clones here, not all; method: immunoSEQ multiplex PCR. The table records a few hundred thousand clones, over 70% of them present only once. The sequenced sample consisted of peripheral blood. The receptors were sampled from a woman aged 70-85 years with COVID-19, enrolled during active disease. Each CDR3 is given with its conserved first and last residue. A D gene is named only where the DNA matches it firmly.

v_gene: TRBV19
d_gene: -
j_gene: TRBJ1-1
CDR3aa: CASSTTGTTEAFF

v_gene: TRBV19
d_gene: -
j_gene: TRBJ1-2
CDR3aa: CASTKDSFYGYTF

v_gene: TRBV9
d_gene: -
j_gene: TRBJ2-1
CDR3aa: CASSPSRSVLDEQFF

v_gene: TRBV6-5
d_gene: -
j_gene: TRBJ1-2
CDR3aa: CASSRYGSDGYTF

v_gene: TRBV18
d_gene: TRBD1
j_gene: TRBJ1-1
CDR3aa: CASSEGQTEAFF

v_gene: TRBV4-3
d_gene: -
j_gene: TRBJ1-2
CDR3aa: CASSPLGAGEAGYTF

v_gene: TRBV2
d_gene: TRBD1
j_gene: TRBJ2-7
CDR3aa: CASSVDRGLDEQYF

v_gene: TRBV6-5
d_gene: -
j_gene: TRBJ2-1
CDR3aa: CASTGSGEVGNEQFF

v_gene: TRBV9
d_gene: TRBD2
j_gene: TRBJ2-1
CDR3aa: CASSVEGTSYNEQFF

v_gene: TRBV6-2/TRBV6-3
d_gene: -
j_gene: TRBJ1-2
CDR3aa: CASSFLNGYTF

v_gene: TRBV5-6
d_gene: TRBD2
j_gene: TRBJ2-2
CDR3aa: CASSFGLAANTGELFF

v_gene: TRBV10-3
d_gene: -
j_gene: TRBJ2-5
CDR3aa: CATRGRTSQETQYF

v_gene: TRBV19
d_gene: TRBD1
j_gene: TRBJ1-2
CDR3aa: CASRETGIPYGYTF

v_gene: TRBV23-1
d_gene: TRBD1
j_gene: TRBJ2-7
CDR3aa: CASSPGGRTEQYF

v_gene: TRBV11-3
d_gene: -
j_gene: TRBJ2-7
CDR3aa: CASSFRVLSSYEQYF

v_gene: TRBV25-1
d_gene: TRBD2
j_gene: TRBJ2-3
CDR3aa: CASSDPGTSATDTQYF

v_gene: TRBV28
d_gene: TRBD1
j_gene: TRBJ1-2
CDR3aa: CASSLGQGDYGYTF

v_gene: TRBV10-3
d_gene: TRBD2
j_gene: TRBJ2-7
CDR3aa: CAISPGLAGAYEQYF

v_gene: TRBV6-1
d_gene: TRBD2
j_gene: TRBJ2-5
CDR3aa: CASSELLLAPQETQYF

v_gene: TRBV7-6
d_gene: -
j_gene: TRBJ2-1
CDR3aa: CASSLVPDTYNEQFF

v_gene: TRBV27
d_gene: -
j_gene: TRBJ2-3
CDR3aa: CASSLYWRQTSTDTQYF

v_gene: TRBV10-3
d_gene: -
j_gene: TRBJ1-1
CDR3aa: CAISGQVGMEAFF

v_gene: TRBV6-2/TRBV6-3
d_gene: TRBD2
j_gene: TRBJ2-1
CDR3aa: CASSTGLAGGNLEQFF

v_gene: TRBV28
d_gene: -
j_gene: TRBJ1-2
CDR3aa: CASSLGGSYGYTF

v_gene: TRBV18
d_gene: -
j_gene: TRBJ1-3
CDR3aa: CASSPGTTGGNTIYF

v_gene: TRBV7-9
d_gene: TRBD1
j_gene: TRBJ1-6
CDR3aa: CASSFRDSRNSPLHF

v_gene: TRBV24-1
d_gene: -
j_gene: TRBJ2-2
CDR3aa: CATSDLGGGSGGRTGELFF

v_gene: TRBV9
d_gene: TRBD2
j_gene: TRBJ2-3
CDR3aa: CASSVALLAGDDTQYF

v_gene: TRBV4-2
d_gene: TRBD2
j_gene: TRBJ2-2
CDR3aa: CASSPTGTTTTGELFF

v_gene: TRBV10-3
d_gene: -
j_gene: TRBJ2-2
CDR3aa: CAHTEQTATGELFF

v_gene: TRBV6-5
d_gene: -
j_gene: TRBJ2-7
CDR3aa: CASRKAPGRGYEQYF

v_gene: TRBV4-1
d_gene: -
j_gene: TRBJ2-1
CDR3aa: CASSPQNNEQFF

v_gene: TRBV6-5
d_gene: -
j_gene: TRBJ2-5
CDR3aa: CASSRGPARETQYF

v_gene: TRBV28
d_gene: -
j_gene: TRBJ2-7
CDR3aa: CASSFSPGFGSYEQYF

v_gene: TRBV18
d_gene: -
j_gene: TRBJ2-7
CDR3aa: CASSPRQDSYEQYF

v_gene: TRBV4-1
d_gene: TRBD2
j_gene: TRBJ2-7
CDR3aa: CASRSGGLAGTYEQYF

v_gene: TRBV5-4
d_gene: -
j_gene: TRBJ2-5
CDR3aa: CASSSNRAGETQYF

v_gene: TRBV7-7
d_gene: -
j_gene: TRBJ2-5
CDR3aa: CALGGPSQETQYF

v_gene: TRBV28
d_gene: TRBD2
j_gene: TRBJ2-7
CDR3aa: CASRTSGSSYEQYF

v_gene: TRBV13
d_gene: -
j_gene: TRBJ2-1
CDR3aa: CASSEGLDHNEQFF

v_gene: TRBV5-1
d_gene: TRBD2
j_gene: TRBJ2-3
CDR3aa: CASSLAGVTDTQYF

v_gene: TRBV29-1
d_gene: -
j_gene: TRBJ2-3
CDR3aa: CSVTLPGGTDTQYF

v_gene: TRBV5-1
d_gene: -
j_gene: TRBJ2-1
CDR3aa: CASSIPGLNNEQFF

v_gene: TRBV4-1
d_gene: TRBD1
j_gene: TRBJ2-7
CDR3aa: CASSHYGQGFYEQYF

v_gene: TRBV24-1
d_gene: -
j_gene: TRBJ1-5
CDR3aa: CATSDLWGGPQHF

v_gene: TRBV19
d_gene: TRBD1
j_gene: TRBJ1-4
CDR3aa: CASSIGQGGEKLFF

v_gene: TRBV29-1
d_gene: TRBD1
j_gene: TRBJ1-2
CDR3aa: CSVDFVQGGYGYTF

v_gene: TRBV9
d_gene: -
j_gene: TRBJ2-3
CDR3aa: CASSASVGRNTDTQYF

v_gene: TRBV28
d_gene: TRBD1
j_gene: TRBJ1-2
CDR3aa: CASSSGQGAYGYTF

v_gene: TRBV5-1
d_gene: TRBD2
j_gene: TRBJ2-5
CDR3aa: CASSLELAGWETQYF

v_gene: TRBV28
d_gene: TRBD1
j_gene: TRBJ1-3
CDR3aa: CASSGQGARNTIYF

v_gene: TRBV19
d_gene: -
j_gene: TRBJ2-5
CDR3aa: CASTPSWLLQETQYF

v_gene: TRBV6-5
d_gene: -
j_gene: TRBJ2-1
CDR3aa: CASSRGGEQFF

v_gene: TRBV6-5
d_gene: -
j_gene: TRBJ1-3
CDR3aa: CASSYEGGAATTIYF

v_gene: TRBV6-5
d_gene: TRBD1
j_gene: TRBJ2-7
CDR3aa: CASSKIRDSPYEQYF

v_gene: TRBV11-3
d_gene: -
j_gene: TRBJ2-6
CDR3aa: CASSLASWAVAGGANVLTF